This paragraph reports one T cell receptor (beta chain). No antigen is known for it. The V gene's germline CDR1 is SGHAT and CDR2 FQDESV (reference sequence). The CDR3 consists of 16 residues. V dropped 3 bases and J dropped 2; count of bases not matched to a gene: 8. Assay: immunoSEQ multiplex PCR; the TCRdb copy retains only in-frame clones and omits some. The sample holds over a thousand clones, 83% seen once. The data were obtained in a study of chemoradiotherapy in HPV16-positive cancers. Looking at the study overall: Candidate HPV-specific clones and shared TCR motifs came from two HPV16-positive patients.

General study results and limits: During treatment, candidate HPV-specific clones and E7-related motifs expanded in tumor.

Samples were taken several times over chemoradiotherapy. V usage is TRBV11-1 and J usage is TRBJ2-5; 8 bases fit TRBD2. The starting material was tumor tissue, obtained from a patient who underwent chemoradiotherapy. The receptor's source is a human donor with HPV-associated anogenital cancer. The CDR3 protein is CASSFGLAALQETQYF. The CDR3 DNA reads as TGTGCCAGCAGCTTCGGACTAGCAGCCTTACAAGAGACCCAGTACTTC.